This TCR delta chain comes out of a study of Vδ1+ human thymocytes. Points from the study as a whole: In the thymus, TRG and TRD repertoires looked highly polyclonal with Gaussian CDR3 lengths.

This clone was found many times. Its specificity is not known. V shed 2 bases, J shed 2 bases, and the junction held 10 bases outside the gene matches. This CDR3 region has 18 residues. Germline loops: CDR1 TSWWSYY, CDR2 QGS. Extracted RNA was reverse transcribed into cDNA. Pooled V-gene forward primers with one constant-region reverse primer generated the CDR3 amplicons by multiplex PCR. TCRdb re-processed the multiplex PCR reads using CATT. The sample yields around 24,000 delta-chain clones, approximately 30% seen once. Sequencing was carried out using Vdelta1+ gamma-delta thymocytes from the thymus. Noted subset: FACS-sorted CD3+ TCRalphabeta- TCRVdelta1+ TCRVdelta2- thymocytes. This TCR derives from a boy under two years old who had congenital heart surgery. The chain combines TRDV1 with TRDJ1, with 11 positions matching TRDD3. The CDR3 loop reads CALGETHWGIRGTDKLIF. The DNA for the CDR3 is TGTGCTCTTGGGGAAACCCACTGGGGGATAAGGGGGACCGATAAACTCATCTTT.